This T cell receptor beta chain came from a study of blood T cell repertoires in COVID-19. This clone was recorded once. V gave up 0 bases and J gave up 8 bases; unmatched junction bases: 6. This CDR3 contains 17 residues. The germline CDR1 and CDR2 sequences are LGHNA and YSLEER. Produced via immunoSEQ multiplex PCR; TCRdb's table is partial and in-frame only. The sample records about 180,000 clones, about nine tenths being singletons. This clonotype was sampled from a man between 18 and 35 years old who had recovered from COVID-19. The chain employs TRBV4-3 and TRBJ2-1, with TRBD2 identical over 14 bases. Sample: peripheral blood. CDR3 nucleotides: TGCGCCAGCAGCCAAGATGGGGGACTAGCGGGAGCGGATGAGCAGTTCTTC. It is translated as CASSQDGGLAGADEQFF.